This TCR beta chain was obtained from a study of beta chain features in type 1 diabetes. Comment on this clone: Its antigen remains unknown.

Trimming took off 4 bases at V and 0 bases at J, with 10 bases between the two ends. The CDR3 runs to 14 residues. The germline gives CDR1 SQVTM, CDR2 ANQGSEA. The isolated RNA, all of it, was reverse transcribed, so expressed TCRB transcripts were what got sequenced. Naive, central memory and regulatory T cell samples yielded around 3.6 million reads on average. Profiling relied on immunoSEQ multiplex PCR, and the TCRdb table lists in-frame clones only, not all of them. Of approximately 150,000 clones in the sample, approximately 9.8% are singletons; the top ten hold approximately 0.65%. By way of CD45RO/CCR7/CD25/CD127/CD95/CD27, the CD4+ regulatory, stem cell-like memory, central memory and naive cells were sorted. Findings and limits, study-wide: Shortening that was moderate but significant affected the TCRB CDR3s of Type 1 diabetes patients in all four CD4+ subsets. Researchers could not determine here whether HLA type influences TCRB rearrangement.

The rearrangement links TRBV29-1 to TRBJ2-1, with no clear D. The sequence was obtained from a woman between 35 and 50 years old in good health. The specimen sequenced was central memory CD4+ T cells from blood. The CDR3 coding sequence is TGCAGCGTTGTATCCCACAGCTCCTACAATGAGCAGTTCTTC. Protein sequence: CSVVSHSSYNEQFF.